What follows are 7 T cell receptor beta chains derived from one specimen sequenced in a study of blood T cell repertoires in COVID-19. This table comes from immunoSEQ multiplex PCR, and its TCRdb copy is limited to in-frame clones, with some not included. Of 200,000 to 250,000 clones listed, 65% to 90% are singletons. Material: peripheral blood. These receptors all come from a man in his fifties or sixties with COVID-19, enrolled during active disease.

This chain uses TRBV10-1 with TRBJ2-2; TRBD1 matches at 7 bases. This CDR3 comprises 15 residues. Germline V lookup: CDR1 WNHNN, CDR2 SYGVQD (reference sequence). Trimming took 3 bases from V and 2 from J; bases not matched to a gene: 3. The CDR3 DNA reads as TGCGCCAGCAGTGATTACAGGGGAAACACCGGGGAGCTGTTTTTT. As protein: CASSDYRGNTGELFF.

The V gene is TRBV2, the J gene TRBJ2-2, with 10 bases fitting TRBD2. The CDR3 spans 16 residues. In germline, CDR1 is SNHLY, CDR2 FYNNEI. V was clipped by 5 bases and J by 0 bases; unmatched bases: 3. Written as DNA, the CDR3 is TGTGCCAGCAGTTCTAGCGGGGGCACGAACACCGGGGAGCTGTTTTTT. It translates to CASSSSGGTNTGELFF.

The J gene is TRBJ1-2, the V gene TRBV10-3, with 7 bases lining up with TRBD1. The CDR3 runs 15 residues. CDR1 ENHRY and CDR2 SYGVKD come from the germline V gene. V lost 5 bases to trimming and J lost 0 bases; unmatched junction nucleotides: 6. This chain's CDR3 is CAISIGQEANYGYTF. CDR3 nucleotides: TGTGCCATCAGTATCGGACAGGAAGCTAACTATGGCTACACCTTC.

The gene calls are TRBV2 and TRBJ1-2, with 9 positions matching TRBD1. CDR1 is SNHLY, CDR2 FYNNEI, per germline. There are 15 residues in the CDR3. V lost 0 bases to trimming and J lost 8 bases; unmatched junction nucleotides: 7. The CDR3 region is CASSEAGTGSRGYTF. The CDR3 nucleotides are TGTGCCAGCAGTGAAGCAGGGACAGGGTCGAGGGGCTACACCTTC.

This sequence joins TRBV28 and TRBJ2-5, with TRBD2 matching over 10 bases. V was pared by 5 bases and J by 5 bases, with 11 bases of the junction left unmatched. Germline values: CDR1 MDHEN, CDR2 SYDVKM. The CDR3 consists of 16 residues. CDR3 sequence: CASSPNSGGRRETQYF. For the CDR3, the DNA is TGTGCCAGCAGTCCCAATAGCGGGGGGCGGAGGGAGACCCAGTACTTC. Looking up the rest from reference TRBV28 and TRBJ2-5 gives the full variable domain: DVKVTQSSRYLVKRTGEKVFLECVQDMDHENMFWYRQDPGLGLRLIYFSYDVKMKEKGDIPEGYSVSREKKERFSLILESASTNQTSMYLCASSPNSGGRRETQYFGPGTRLLVL.

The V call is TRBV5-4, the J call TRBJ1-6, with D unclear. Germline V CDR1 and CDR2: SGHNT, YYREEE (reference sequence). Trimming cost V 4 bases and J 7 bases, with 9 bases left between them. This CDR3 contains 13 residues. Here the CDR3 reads CASSLEQNSPLHF. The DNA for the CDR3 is TGTGCCAGCAGCCTGGAACAGAATTCACCCCTCCACTTT.

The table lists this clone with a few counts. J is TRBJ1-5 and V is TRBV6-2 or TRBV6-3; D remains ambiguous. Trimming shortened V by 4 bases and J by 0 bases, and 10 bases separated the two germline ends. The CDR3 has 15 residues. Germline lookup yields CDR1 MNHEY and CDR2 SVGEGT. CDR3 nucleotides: TGTGCCAGCAGTTTTGGTCGGTATAGCAATCAGCCCCAGCATTTT. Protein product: CASSFGRYSNQPQHF.